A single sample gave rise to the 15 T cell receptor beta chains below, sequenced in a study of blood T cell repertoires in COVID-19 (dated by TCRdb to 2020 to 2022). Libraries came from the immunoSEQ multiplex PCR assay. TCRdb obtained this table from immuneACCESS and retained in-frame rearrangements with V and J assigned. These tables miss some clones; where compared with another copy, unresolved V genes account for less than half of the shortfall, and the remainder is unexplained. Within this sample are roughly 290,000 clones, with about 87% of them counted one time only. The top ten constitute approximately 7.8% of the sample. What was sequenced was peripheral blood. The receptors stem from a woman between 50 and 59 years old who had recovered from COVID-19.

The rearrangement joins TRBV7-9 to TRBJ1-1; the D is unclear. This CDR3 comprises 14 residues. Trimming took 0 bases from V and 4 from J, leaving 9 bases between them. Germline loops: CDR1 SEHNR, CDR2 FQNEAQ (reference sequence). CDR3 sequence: CASSLAGVGTEAFF. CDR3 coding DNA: TGTGCCAGCAGCTTAGCGGGCGTAGGCACTGAAGCTTTCTTT. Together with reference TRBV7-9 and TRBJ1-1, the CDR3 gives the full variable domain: DTGVSQNPRHKITKRGQNVTFRCDPISEHNRLYWYRQTLGQGPEFLTYFQNEAQLEKSRLLSDRFSAERPKGSFSTLEIQRTEQGDSAMYLCASSLAGVGTEAFFGQGTRLTVV.

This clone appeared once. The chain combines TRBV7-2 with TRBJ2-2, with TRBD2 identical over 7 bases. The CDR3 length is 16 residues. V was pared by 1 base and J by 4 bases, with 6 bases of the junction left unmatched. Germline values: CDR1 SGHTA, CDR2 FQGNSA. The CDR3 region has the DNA TGTGCCAGCAGCTTAGAGGGAGGGCCGGTCACCGGGGAGCTGTTTTTT. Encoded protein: CASSLEGGPVTGELFF.

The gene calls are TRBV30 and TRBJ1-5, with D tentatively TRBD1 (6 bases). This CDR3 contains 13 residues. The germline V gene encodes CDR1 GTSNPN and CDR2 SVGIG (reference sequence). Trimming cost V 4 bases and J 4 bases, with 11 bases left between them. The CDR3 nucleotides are TGTGCCTGGACGTTGGGGGCGAATCAGCCCCAGCATTTT. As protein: CAWTLGANQPQHF.

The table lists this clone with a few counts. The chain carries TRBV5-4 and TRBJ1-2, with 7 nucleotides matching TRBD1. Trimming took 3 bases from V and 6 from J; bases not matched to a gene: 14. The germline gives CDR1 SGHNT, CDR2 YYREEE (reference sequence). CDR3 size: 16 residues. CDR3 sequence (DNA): TGTGCCAGCAGCTCCACTCAGCCGAGGGGGCGGGATGGCTACACCTTC. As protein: CASSSTQPRGRDGYTF.

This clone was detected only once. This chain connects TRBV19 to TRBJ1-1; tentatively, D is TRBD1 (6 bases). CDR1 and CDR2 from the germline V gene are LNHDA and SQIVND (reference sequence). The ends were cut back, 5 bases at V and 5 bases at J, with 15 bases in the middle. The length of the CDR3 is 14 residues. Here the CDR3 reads CASSPRGARTEAFF. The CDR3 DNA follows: TGTGCCAGTAGTCCCCGGGGGGCGAGAACTGAAGCTTTCTTT.

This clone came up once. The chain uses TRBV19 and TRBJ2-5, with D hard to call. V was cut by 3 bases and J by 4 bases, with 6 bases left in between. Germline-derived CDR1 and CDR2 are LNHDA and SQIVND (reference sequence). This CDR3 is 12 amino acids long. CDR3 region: CASSMGRETQYF. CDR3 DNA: TGTGCCAGTAGTATGGGCCGAGAGACCCAGTACTTC.

The CDR3 bases are TGTGCCAGCAGCTCACGTCGCCAGACTGGAAACACCATATATTTT. Protein: CASSSRRQTGNTIYF. The gene calls are TRBV7-2 and TRBJ1-3; no clear D. Trimming removed 4 bases from V and 2 bases from J, with 12 bases in between. The CDR3 is 15 amino acids. Germline CDR1 SGHTA, CDR2 FQGNSA. Full variable domain (missing parts from reference TRBV7-2 and TRBJ1-3): GAGVSQSPSNKVTEKGKDVELRCDPISGHTALYWYRQSLGQGLEFLIYFQGNSAPDKSGLPSDRFSAERTGGSVSTLTIQRTQQEDSAVYLCASSSRRQTGNTIYFGEGSWLTVV.

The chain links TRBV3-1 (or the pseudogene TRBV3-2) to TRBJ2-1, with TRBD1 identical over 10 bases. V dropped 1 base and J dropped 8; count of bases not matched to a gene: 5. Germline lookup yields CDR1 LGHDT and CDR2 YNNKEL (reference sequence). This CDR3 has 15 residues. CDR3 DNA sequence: TGTGCCAGCAGCCAAGCGGGACAGGGGTCCGATGAGCAGTTCTTC. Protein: CASSQAGQGSDEQFF.

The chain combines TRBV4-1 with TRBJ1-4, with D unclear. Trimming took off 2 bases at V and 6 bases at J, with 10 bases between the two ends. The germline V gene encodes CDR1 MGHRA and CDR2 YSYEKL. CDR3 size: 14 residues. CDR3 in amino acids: CASSQWWADEKLFF. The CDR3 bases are TGCGCCAGCAGCCAATGGTGGGCAGATGAAAAACTGTTTTTT.

CDR3 nucleotides: TGTGCCAGCAGCACAATACAGGGGGACGGCTATGGCTACACCTTC. It encodes CASSTIQGDGYGYTF. V is TRBV7-9 and J is TRBJ1-2, with TRBD1 identical over 8 bases. Germline V gives CDR1 SEHNR, CDR2 FQNEAQ (reference sequence). CDR3 length: 15 amino acids. The J segment lost 4 bases and the V segment lost 5 bases, leaving 9 bases of the junction unmatched.

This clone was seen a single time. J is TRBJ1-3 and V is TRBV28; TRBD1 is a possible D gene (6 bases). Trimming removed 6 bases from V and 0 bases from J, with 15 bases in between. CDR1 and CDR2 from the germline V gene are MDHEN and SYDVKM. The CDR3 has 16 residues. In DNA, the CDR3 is TGTGCCAGCAGCTCCCAAACAGGGAACTCTGGAAACACCATATATTTT. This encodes CASSSQTGNSGNTIYF.

CDR3 amino acids: CASSVGRQGATDTQYF. Written as DNA, the CDR3 is TGTGCCAGCAGTGTGGGCAGACAGGGGGCCACAGATACGCAGTATTTT. J is TRBJ2-3 and V is TRBV25-1; TRBD1 matches 10 bases. V shed 4 bases and J 2 bases; nucleotides not matched to a gene: 6. The V gene's germline CDR1 is MGHDK and CDR2 SYGVNS. The CDR3 has 16 amino acids. Complete variable domain (other parts from reference TRBV25-1 and TRBJ2-3): EADIYQTPRYLVIGTGKKITLECSQTMGHDKMYWYQQDPGMELHLIHYSYGVNSTEKGDLSSESTVSRIRTEHFPLTLESARPSHTSQYLCASSVGRQGATDTQYFGPGTRLTVL.

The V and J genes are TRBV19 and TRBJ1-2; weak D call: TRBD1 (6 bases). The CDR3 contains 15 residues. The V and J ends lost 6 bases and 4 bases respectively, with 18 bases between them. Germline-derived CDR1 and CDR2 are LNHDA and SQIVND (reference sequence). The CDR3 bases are TGTGCCAGTAGCCCTCGGACAGAATGGGGCTATGGCTACACCTTC. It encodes CASSPRTEWGYGYTF.

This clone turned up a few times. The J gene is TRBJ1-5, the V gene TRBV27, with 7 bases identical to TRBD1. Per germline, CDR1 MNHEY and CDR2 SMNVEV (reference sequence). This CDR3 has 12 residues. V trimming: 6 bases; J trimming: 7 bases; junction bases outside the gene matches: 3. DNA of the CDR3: TGTGCCAGCAGGACAGGGAAGCAGCCCCAGCATTTT. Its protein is CASRTGKQPQHF.

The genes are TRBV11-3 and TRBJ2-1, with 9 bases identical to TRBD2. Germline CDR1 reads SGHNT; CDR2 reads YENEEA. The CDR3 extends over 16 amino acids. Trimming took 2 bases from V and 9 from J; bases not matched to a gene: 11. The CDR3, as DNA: TGTGCCAGCAGCTTATCCGGCGGGGGGGCCTTTATTGAGCAGTTCTTC. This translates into CASSLSGGGAFIEQFF.